This T cell receptor beta chain was documented in a study of T cell responses to AZD1222 COVID-19 vaccine. On the study more broadly: Pooling was applied to second doses at about 4 or about 12 weeks. Study results and limitations: The donor cohort was predominantly white British with a female majority, and clonal diversity may have been underestimated. Recipients of two AZD1222 doses showed rising Spike-specific TCR breadth and depth.

Concerning this clone: Its antigen is currently unknown. The sample has other DNA sequences that encode this CDR3 too.

Germline loops: CDR1 SEHNR, CDR2 FQNEAQ (reference sequence). This CDR3 spans 13 amino acids. Trimming removed 1 base from V and 3 bases from J, with 6 bases in between. Sequencing used immunoSEQ multiplex PCR; TCRdb keeps in-frame clones, though not all of them. The data contain some 100,000 clones, just under 90% of them singletons. The TCR comes from an adult in good health. Sequencing was performed on peripheral blood, taken on day 0 of AZD1222 vaccination. The genes are TRBV7-9 and TRBJ1-1; D is possibly TRBD1 (5 bases). CDR3 nucleotides: TGTGCCAGCAGCTTAGAAGGGGACACTGAAGCTTTCTTT. This codes for CASSLEGDTEAFF.